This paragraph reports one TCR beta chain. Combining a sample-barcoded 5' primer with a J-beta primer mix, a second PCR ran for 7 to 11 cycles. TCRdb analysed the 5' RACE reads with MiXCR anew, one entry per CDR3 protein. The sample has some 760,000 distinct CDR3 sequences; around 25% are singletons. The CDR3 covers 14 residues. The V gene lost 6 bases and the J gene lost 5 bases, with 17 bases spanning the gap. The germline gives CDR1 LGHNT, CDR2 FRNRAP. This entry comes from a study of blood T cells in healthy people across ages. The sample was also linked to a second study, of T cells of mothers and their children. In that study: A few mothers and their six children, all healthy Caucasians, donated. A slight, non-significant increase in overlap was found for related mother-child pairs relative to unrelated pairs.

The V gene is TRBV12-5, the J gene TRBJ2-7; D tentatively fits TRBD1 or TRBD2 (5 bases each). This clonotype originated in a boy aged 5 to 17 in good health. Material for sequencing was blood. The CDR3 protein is CASGPRSGLHEQYF. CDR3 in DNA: TGTGCTAGTGGCCCCAGATCGGGGCTGCACGAGCAGTACTTC. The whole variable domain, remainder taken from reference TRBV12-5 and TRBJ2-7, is DARVTQTPRHKVTEMGQEVTMRCQPILGHNTVFWYRQTMMQGLELLAYFRNRAPLDDSGMPKDRFSAEMPDATLATLKIQPSEPRDSAVYFCASGPRSGLHEQYFGPGTRLTVT.